This TCR beta chain was sequenced in a study of siplizumab effects on memory and regulatory T cells. This clone was counted a single time. As yet, its antigen is unknown. Study-level results: For mappable alloreactive CD4+ clones, the mean Treg-derived fraction was around 66% with siplizumab and 25% to 30% in controls.

The V gene's germline CDR1 is SNHLY and CDR2 FYNNEI. The J segment lost 0 bases and the V segment lost 5 bases, leaving 1 base of the junction unmatched. The length of the CDR3 is 15 residues. Only in-frame clones appear in the TCRdb table, and some are missing; sequencing was by immunoSEQ multiplex PCR. The data contain fewer than 100,000 clones, 90% to 95% of them seen just once; the ten biggest clones take up 0.3%. The genes are TRBV2 and TRBJ2-7; 13 bases map to TRBD2. The receptor comes from a human donor in good health. Sample: non-Treg CD4+ T cells sorted from blood. CDR3 protein: CASSWTSGSSYEQYF. The CDR3 DNA sequence: TGTGCCAGCAGTTGGACTAGCGGGAGCTCCTACGAGCAGTACTTC.